This T cell receptor beta chain came from a study of monozygotic twins with inflammatory bowel disease. General study points: Some repertoire variability may stem from patients' differing immunosuppressive treatments. The existence of one strong signal or clonotype linked to IBD lacked support.

Isolation of total RNA was performed on whole blood, with no prior T cell sorting. The CDR3 totals 14 residues. Following a re-call of the 5' RACE reads, TCRdb has one entry per CDR3 protein and lacks DNA. Its table records roughly 200,000 distinct CDR3 sequences. Worth noting for this clonotype: Its antigen remains unknown.

The clonotype comes from a human donor with ulcerative colitis or Crohn's disease, or a healthy co-twin of an affected twin (not recorded which). V and J are TRBV12-3 or TRBV12-4 and TRBJ1-2; TCRdb's D call, TRBD1, is unchecked because there is no DNA. The sample consisted of blood. The CDR3 sequence: CASSRQGTGVGYTF.